The 6 T cell receptor beta chains reported below all come from one sample, sequenced in a study of graft-versus-host responses after intestinal transplantation (dated by TCRdb to about 2021). The method behind the library was the immunoSEQ multiplex PCR assay. The immuneACCESS repertoire file appears here via TCRdb, limited to in-frame rearrangements. These files lack a portion of the clones; in checked studies, under half of the deficit traces to unresolved V genes, and the cause of the others is not known. Across this sample there are around 50,000 clones, with around 90% seen only once. The top ten clones comprise 1.6% of the sample. Sample: PBMCs, taken 26 days after transplant. These receptors were collected from a human patient who received an intestinal transplant, so some T cells may come from the graft donor.

The chain joins TRBV28 to TRBJ2-5, with unresolved D. The CDR3 covers 14 residues. Germline V gives CDR1 MDHEN, CDR2 SYDVKM. V lost 1 base and J 2 bases, leaving 8 bases between the germline ends. In DNA, the CDR3 is TGTGCCAGCAGTTTATACGCAGGTCAAGAGACCCAGTACTTC. This translates into CASSLYAGQETQYF. The full variable domain, rest sourced from reference TRBV28 and TRBJ2-5, is DVKVTQSSRYLVKRTGEKVFLECVQDMDHENMFWYRQDPGLGLRLIYFSYDVKMKEKGDIPEGYSVSREKKERFSLILESASTNQTSMYLCASSLYAGQETQYFGPGTRLLVL.

The J gene is TRBJ2-5, the V gene TRBV5-8, with TRBD2 identical over 8 bases. Germline trimming cut 4 bases from V and 3 bases from J; bases unmatched to any gene: 11. Germline V gene lookup returns CDR1 SGHTS and CDR2 YDEGEE. This CDR3 is built from 16 residues. The CDR3 region has the DNA TGTGCCAGCAGCCATAAGCGGGGGCGGACGAAAGAGACCCAGTACTTC. Amino acids: CASSHKRGRTKETQYF.

This chain joins TRBV7-8 and TRBJ2-2; weak D call: TRBD2 (5 bases). CDR3 length: 16 residues. Per germline, CDR1 SGHVS and CDR2 FQNEAQ. The ends were cut back, 0 bases at V and 4 bases at J, with 12 bases in the middle. DNA for the CDR3: TGTGCCAGCAGCTTAGCCCGGCTAGCTATCACCGGGGAGCTGTTTTTT. It yields the protein CASSLARLAITGELFF.

The genes are TRBV28 and TRBJ1-2, with 8 bases lining up with TRBD1. The CDR3 is made up of 15 amino acids. V dropped 6 bases and J dropped 2; count of bases not matched to a gene: 8. Germline V gene sequence: CDR1 MDHEN, CDR2 SYDVKM. For the CDR3, the DNA is TGTGCCAGCAGGCTCAGACAGGGGAGGAACTATGGCTACACCTTC. Its translation: CASRLRQGRNYGYTF.

The chain combines TRBV5-1 with TRBJ1-1; TRBD1 matches at 12 bases. There are 15 residues in the CDR3. CDR1 SGHRS and CDR2 YFSETQ come from the germline V gene. The ends lost 4 bases at V and 6 bases at J; junction bases unmatched: 7. CDR3 amino acids: CASSPGDRGHAEAFF. CDR3 nucleotide sequence: TGCGCCAGCAGCCCCGGGGACAGGGGGCATGCTGAAGCTTTCTTT.

The chain joins TRBV4-3 to TRBJ1-2; D is unresolved. The CDR3 loop spans 15 amino acids. Germline-derived CDR1 and CDR2 are LGHNA and YSLEER. The V gene lost 0 bases and the J gene lost 9 bases, with 17 bases spanning the gap. In DNA form, the CDR3 reads TGCGCCAGCAGCCAAGATACGGCGGGCTTTAATCGCTACACCTTC. Translation: CASSQDTAGFNRYTF.